This T cell receptor beta chain was recovered during a study of radiotherapy plus CTLA-4 blockade in lung cancer. Study results and caveats: There was expansion of tumor-derived TCR clones in blood after radiotherapy plus ipilimumab.

Trimming took off 4 bases at V and 3 bases at J, with 6 bases between the two ends. Looked up from germline, CDR1 is MNHNS and CDR2 is SASEGT. The CDR3 has 12 residues. Using immunoSEQ multiplex PCR, the repertoire was profiled, and TCRdb retains in-frame clones only, with some absent. Of about 28,000 clones listed, 79% were seen once; the top ten hold over 15%. Details on this clone: Its target is unknown.

The chain recombines TRBV6-1 with TRBJ2-5; no firm D call. The clonotype comes from a human donor with non-small cell lung cancer that progressed on radiotherapy plus ipilimumab. The starting material was peripheral blood, obtained from a patient treated with radiotherapy plus ipilimumab. CDR3 DNA sequence: TGTGCCAGCAGTGCCCGTAAAGAGACCCAGTACTTC. It codes for CASSARKETQYF.